The 20 T cell receptor beta chains below come from one sample, sequenced in a study of blood T cell repertoires in COVID-19. Generated by immunoSEQ multiplex PCR, the TCRdb table keeps only in-frame clones and is missing some. Of 250,000 or so clones in the sample, around 90% are singletons; the top ten hold roughly 0.8%. The sequenced material came from peripheral blood. Receptor source: a woman younger than 45 with acute or convalescent COVID-19.

The chain couples TRBV18 to TRBJ2-7; TRBD2 aligns across 7 bases. Germline values: CDR1 KGHSH, CDR2 LQKENI. CDR3 length equals 16 residues. The junction had 12 bases not matched to a gene; V was cut back by 2 bases and J by 5 bases. This CDR3 is CASSPVSRGRGNEQYF. For the CDR3, the DNA is TGTGCCAGCTCACCAGTTTCTCGCGGGAGAGGAAACGAGCAGTACTTC.

This clone is a singleton in its sample. The chain is built from TRBV3-1 (or the pseudogene TRBV3-2) and TRBJ2-7; D possibly corresponds to TRBD2 (6 bases). V was cut by 3 bases and J by 6 bases, with 21 bases left in between. Germline V gene lookup returns CDR1 LGHDT and CDR2 YNNKEL (reference sequence). The CDR3 runs 16 residues. This chain's CDR3 is CASSHNQKRSGGEQYF. CDR3 DNA sequence: TGTGCCAGCAGCCATAACCAGAAACGATCCGGGGGCGAGCAGTACTTC.

The chain carries TRBV30 and TRBJ2-7; 12 bases fit TRBD2. This CDR3 region has 17 residues. The trim removed 5 bases at V and 3 bases at J, leaving 14 bases unmatched. CDR1 GTSNPN and CDR2 SVGIG come from the germline V gene (reference sequence). The CDR3 is CAWQGTAGLAGSYEQYF. In nucleotides, the CDR3 is TGTGCCTGGCAAGGGACAGCCGGACTAGCGGGAAGCTACGAGCAGTACTTC.

The rearrangement uses TRBV30 and TRBJ2-7; D uncertain. The germline V gene has CDR1 GTSNPN and CDR2 SVGIG (reference sequence). Trimming pared 2 bases from V and 2 bases from J, leaving 13 bases between. The CDR3 consists of 14 residues. The CDR3 here is CAWSWQALTYEQYF. In DNA, the CDR3 is TGTGCCTGGAGTTGGCAGGCCCTAACCTACGAGCAGTACTTC.

This clone was counted only a few times. The genes are TRBV3-1 (or the pseudogene TRBV3-2) and TRBJ2-7; 7 nucleotides match TRBD2. CDR3 length equals 16 residues. Germline loops: CDR1 LGHDT, CDR2 YNNKEL (reference sequence). With 0 bases clipped from V and 7 bases from J, the junction kept 12 bases outside the gene matches. In nucleotides, the CDR3 is TGTGCCAGCAGCCAAGATTCTCTAGCGGACCTCTGGGAGCAGTACTTC. The encoded protein is CASSQDSLADLWEQYF.

The CDR3 DNA is TGCGCCAGCAAGGGACAAGCGAACACCGGGGAGCTGTTTTTT. Its translation: CASKGQANTGELFF. The chain is built from TRBV10-2 and TRBJ2-2, with D perhaps TRBD1 (6 bases). Germline CDR1 is WSHSY and CDR2 is SAAADI. This CDR3 comprises 14 residues. The V end was cut by 7 bases, the J end by 0 bases, with 9 bases between.

A remark on this clone: The sample holds other DNA sequences that translate to the same CDR3. The V call is TRBV3-1 (or the pseudogene TRBV3-2), the J call TRBJ2-1, with a possible D match to TRBD2 (6 bases). The CDR3 contains 12 residues. From germline, CDR1 is LGHDT and CDR2 YNNKEL (reference sequence). V lost 1 base, J lost 10 bases, and 8 bases lay in between. This CDR3 reads CASSQVAGEQFF. CDR3 DNA sequence: TGTGCCAGCAGCCAAGTGGCGGGAGAGCAGTTCTTC.

The gene calls are TRBV3-1 (or the pseudogene TRBV3-2) and TRBJ2-2, with D perhaps matching TRBD1 (6 bases). The V end was cut by 6 bases, the J end by 6 bases, with 14 bases between. The germline gives CDR1 LGHDT, CDR2 YNNKEL (reference sequence). The CDR3 consists of 14 residues. CDR3 loop: CASSQGHGPGELFF. The CDR3 DNA sequence: TGTGCCAGCAGTCAGGGACACGGTCCCGGGGAGCTGTTTTTT.

Here the CDR3 reads CASSEPLAVEWETQYF. CDR3 coding DNA: TGCGCCAGCAGTGAGCCACTAGCGGTGGAGTGGGAGACCCAGTACTTC. The genes are TRBV10-2 and TRBJ2-5, with TRBD2 matching over 8 bases. The CDR3 spans 16 residues. V trimming: 2 bases; J trimming: 5 bases; junction bases outside the gene matches: 10. Germline loops: CDR1 WSHSY, CDR2 SAAADI.

As concerns this clone: One end of the junction varies from germline; a read error may be responsible. Different DNA sequences within this sample yield the same CDR3. This chain links TRBV18 with TRBJ2-3; TRBD1 agrees at 11 bases. CDR1 is KGHSH and CDR2 is LQKENI in the germline V gene. This CDR3 comprises 16 residues. CDR3 region: CASSPRDRGGTDTQYF. CDR3 DNA sequence: TGTGCCAGTTCACCACGGGACAGGGGGGGCACAGATACGCAGTATTTT.

The J gene is TRBJ1-4, the V gene TRBV30; TRBD1 matches 10 bases. Germline CDR1 GTSNPN, CDR2 SVGIG (reference sequence). CDR3 size: 16 residues. Unmatched junction bases numbered 6, after V lost 4 bases and J lost 1 base. CDR3: CAWKDRGAQTNEKLFF. The CDR3, as DNA: TGTGCCTGGAAGGACAGGGGGGCCCAAACTAATGAAAAACTGTTTTTT.

This chain links TRBV5-1 with TRBJ2-5; 13 nucleotides agree with TRBD2. The CDR3 spans 16 residues. The junction had 8 bases not matched to a gene; V was cut back by 7 bases and J by 2 bases. Germline V gene sequence: CDR1 SGHRS, CDR2 YFSETQ. The CDR3 region is CASGSSGLAGQETQYF. Here the CDR3 DNA reads TGCGCCAGCGGATCATCGGGACTAGCGGGACAAGAGACCCAGTACTTC.

Here the CDR3 DNA reads TGTGCCAGCAGTTACTCGACAGGGGTGGACGAGCAGTACTTC. The encoded protein is CASSYSTGVDEQYF. This chain links TRBV6-7 with TRBJ2-7; TRBD1 matches at 8 bases. TRBV6-7 is filed as an ORF, its function uncertain. The CDR3 totals 14 residues. With V trimmed by 0 bases and J by 5 bases, 3 bases remained unmatched.

A note on this clone: Distinct nucleotide sequences in the sample also encode this CDR3. J is TRBJ2-1 and V is TRBV19; 10 nucleotides agree with TRBD1. This CDR3 has 15 residues. The V and J ends lost 3 bases and 3 bases, in that order; junction bases with no gene match: 2. CDR1 and CDR2 (germline): LNHDA, SQIVND (reference sequence). CDR3 protein: CASSIGDRGYNEQFF. The DNA of the CDR3 is TGTGCCAGTAGTATCGGGGACAGGGGCTACAATGAGCAGTTCTTC.

This chain uses TRBV4-3 with TRBJ2-7; no clear D. Germline CDR1 LGHNA, CDR2 YSLEER. Trimming left V 0 bases short and J 7 bases short, with 25 bases between. This CDR3 has 18 amino acids. CDR3 residues: CASSQDLPGQLINWEQYF. The CDR3 nucleotides read TGCGCCAGCAGCCAAGATCTCCCTGGCCAACTAATAAACTGGGAGCAGTACTTC.

The chain recombines TRBV6-8 with TRBJ2-1; 8 positions agree with TRBD2. Trimming took 6 bases from V and 6 from J; bases not matched to a gene: 10. Germline CDR1 MNHGY, CDR2 SAAAGT. This CDR3 has 15 amino acids. CDR3: CASSPTSGAGNEQFF. The CDR3 coding sequence is TGTGCCAGCAGCCCCACTAGCGGAGCGGGCAATGAGCAGTTCTTC.

The gene calls are TRBV10-3 and TRBJ2-5, with 7 bases aligning to TRBD1. The CDR3 contains 14 residues. The germline CDR1 and CDR2 sequences are ENHRY and SYGVKD. V lost 4 bases, J lost 1 base, and 3 bases stayed unmatched. This chain's CDR3 is CAISAGTAQETQYF. In nucleotides, the CDR3 is TGTGCCATCAGTGCAGGGACAGCCCAAGAGACCCAGTACTTC.

The V gene is TRBV11-3, the J gene TRBJ2-7; TRBD2 matches at 12 bases. J was trimmed by 0 bases and V by 4 bases; bases with no gene match: 10. Per germline, CDR1 SGHNT and CDR2 YENEEA. The CDR3 length is 18 residues. CDR3 in amino acids: CASSYQTSGGRSSYEQYF. In nucleotides, the CDR3 is TGTGCCAGCAGCTACCAGACTAGCGGGGGAAGGAGCTCCTACGAGCAGTACTTC.

The chain carries TRBV25-1 and TRBJ2-5; D not certain. Germline values: CDR1 MGHDK, CDR2 SYGVNS. The CDR3 totals 14 residues. The V gene lost 2 bases and the J gene lost 4 bases, with 11 bases spanning the gap. The CDR3 bases are TGTGCCAGCAGTGAACCCCATACGGTAGAGACCCAGTACTTC. Amino acid sequence: CASSEPHTVETQYF.

This sequence joins TRBV7-9 and TRBJ2-3; 7 nucleotides match TRBD2. CDR3 length equals 13 residues. With 6 bases clipped from V and 5 bases from J, the junction kept 5 bases outside the gene matches. Germline V gene data show CDR1 as SEHNR and CDR2 as FQNEAQ (reference sequence). The DNA of the CDR3 is TGTGCCAGCAGAATCGCGGGAGAAGATACGCAGTATTTT. This encodes CASRIAGEDTQYF.